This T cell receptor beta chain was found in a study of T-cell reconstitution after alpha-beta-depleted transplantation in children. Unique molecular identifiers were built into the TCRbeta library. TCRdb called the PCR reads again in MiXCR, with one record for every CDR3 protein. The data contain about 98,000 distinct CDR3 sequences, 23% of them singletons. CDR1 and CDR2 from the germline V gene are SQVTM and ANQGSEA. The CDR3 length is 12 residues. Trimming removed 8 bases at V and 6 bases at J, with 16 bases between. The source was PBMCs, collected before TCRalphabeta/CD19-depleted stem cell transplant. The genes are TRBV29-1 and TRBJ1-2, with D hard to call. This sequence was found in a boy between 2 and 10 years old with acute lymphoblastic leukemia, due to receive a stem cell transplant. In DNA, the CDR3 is TGCAGCTCGGTGGAGGGAGGAGATGGCTACACCTTC. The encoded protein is CSSVEGGDGYTF. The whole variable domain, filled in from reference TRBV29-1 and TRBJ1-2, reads SAVISQKPSRDICQRGTSLTIQCQVDSQVTMMFWYRQQPGQSLTLIATANQGSEATYESGFVIDKFPISRPNLTFSTLTVSNMSPEDSSIYLCSSVEGGDGYTFGSGTRLTVV.